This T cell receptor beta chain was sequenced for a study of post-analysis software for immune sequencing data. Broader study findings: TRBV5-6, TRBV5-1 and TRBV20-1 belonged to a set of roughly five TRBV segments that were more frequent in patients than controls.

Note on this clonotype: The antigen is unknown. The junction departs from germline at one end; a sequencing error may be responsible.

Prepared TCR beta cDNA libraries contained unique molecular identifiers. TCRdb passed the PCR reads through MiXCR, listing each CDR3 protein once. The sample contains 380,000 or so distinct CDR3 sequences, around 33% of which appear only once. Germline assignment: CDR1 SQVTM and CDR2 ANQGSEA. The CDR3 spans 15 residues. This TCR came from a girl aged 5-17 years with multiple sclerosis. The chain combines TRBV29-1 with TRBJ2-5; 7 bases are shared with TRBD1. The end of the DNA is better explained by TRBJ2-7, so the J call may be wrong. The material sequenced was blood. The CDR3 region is CNVEDPGTELSEQYF. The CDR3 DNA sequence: TGCAACGTTGAAGATCCGGGGACAGAACTAAGCGAGCAGTACTTC.